The 23 T cell receptor beta chains below were found in one sample sequenced in a study of identifying expanded T cells in peripheral blood. Generated by immunoSEQ multiplex PCR, the TCRdb table keeps only in-frame clones and is missing some. Here the sample spans 75,000 to 95,000 clones, about 85% being singletons. Sequenced material: blood. These receptors were collected from a person between 18 and 75 years old in good health.

The genes are TRBV6-4 and TRBJ1-2; 8 nucleotides match TRBD1. Unmatched junction bases numbered 12, after V lost 6 bases and J lost 6 bases. The germline gives CDR1 MRHNA, CDR2 SNTAGT. CDR3 length: 15 amino acids. The CDR3 DNA reads as TGTGCCAGCAGCGAACTCCAGGGGGCGAAGGATGGCTACACCTTC. It codes for CASSELQGAKDGYTF.

J is TRBJ2-5 and V is TRBV6-6; tentatively, D is TRBD1 or TRBD2 (5 bases each). V was clipped by 7 bases and J by 5 bases, with 17 bases between them. Per germline, CDR1 MNHNY and CDR2 SVGAGI (reference sequence). The CDR3 covers 14 residues. Here the CDR3 reads CASTLRGDRETQYF. The CDR3 DNA reads TGTGCCAGCACCCTAAGAGGGGACCGGGAGACCCAGTACTTC.

The chain joins TRBV7-9 to TRBJ2-1; D remains unclear. V gave up 5 bases and J gave up 0 bases, with 20 bases separating them. From germline, CDR1 is SEHNR and CDR2 FQNEAQ (reference sequence). This CDR3 spans 18 amino acids. CDR3 DNA sequence: TGTGCCAGCAGCCCAGATGTACGACCTCCGAGCTCCTACAATGAGCAGTTCTTC. Amino acids: CASSPDVRPPSSYNEQFF. Supplemented by reference TRBV7-9 and TRBJ2-1, the full variable domain reads DTGVSQNPRHKITKRGQNVTFRCDPISEHNRLYWYRQTLGQGPEFLTYFQNEAQLEKSRLLSDRFSAERPKGSFSTLEIQRTEQGDSAMYLCASSPDVRPPSSYNEQFFGPGTRLTVL.

The gene calls are TRBV30 and TRBJ2-6; D unresolved. CDR3 length equals 16 residues. The V gene lost 2 bases and the J gene lost 4 bases, with 15 bases spanning the gap. Germline V gives CDR1 GTSNPN, CDR2 SVGIG (reference sequence). The CDR3 region is CAWSKLWASGANVLTF. CDR3 DNA: TGTGCCTGGAGTAAATTGTGGGCATCAGGGGCCAACGTCCTGACTTTC.

V gene TRBV7-2 combines with J gene TRBJ1-2; tentatively, D is TRBD1 (6 bases). The germline V gene has CDR1 SGHTA and CDR2 FQGNSA. Trimming left V 5 bases short and J 7 bases short, with 20 bases between. There are 15 residues in the CDR3. In DNA, the CDR3 is TGTGCCAGCAGCACGAAAGACAGGTTAGGGGTTGGCTACACCTTC. As protein: CASSTKDRLGVGYTF.

The chain uses TRBV7-3 and TRBJ2-2; no reliable D call. Germline V gene data show CDR1 as SGHTA and CDR2 as FQGTGA. V lost 1 base and J lost 7, with 7 bases in between. The CDR3 covers 13 residues. Written as DNA, the CDR3 is TGTGCCAGCAGCTTAAGCGTTGACGGGGAGCTGTTTTTT. Its translation: CASSLSVDGELFF.

V and J are TRBV5-6 and TRBJ2-7; the match to TRBD1 covers 9 bases. This CDR3 contains 15 residues. Trimming removed 4 bases from V and 5 bases from J; junction bases left unmatched: 10. Germline V gene lookup returns CDR1 SGHDT and CDR2 YYEEEE. CDR3 nucleotide sequence: TGTGCCAGCAGCCCTGGGACAGGGTGGATTGACGAGCAGTACTTC. Protein sequence: CASSPGTGWIDEQYF.

The chain joins TRBV7-8 to TRBJ1-2; possible D gene TRBD1, 6 bases. This CDR3 is built from 14 residues. Germline assignment: CDR1 SGHVS and CDR2 FQNEAQ. V was shortened by 1 base and J by 5 bases, with 11 bases between the two germline ends. Written as DNA, the CDR3 is TGTGCCAGCAGCTTAGTACAGGGAGGGTATGGCTACACCTTC. Residues: CASSLVQGGYGYTF.

The gene calls are TRBV5-1 and TRBJ1-2; D gene ambiguous. The V end was cut by 4 bases, the J end by 0 bases, with 16 bases between. Germline lookup yields CDR1 SGHRS and CDR2 YFSETQ. The CDR3 spans 16 residues. CDR3 residues: CASSTGFSASNYGYTF. CDR3 coding DNA: TGCGCCAGCAGCACGGGGTTCTCGGCTTCTAACTATGGCTACACCTTC.

This chain links TRBV5-1 with TRBJ2-6; D is perhaps TRBD1 (5 bases). Trimming took 1 base from V and 2 from J, leaving 10 bases between them. Germline V gives CDR1 SGHRS, CDR2 YFSETQ. The CDR3 length is 16 residues. Here the CDR3 DNA reads TGCGCCAGCAGCTTGTCGCCAGGGACTGGGGCCAACGTCCTGACTTTC. Its protein product is CASSLSPGTGANVLTF. The full variable domain, in which reference TRBV5-1 and TRBJ2-6 provide the parts outside the CDR3, is KAGVTQTPRYLIKTRGQQVTLSCSPISGHRSVSWYQQTPGQGLQFLFEYFSETQRNKGNFPGRFSGRQFSNSRSEMNVSTLELGDSALYLCASSLSPGTGANVLTFGAGSRLTVL.

The rearrangement joins TRBV30 to TRBJ1-1, with 8 nucleotides matching TRBD1. There are 13 residues in the CDR3. In germline, CDR1 is GTSNPN, CDR2 SVGIG (reference sequence). The trim removed 0 bases at V and 6 bases at J, leaving 3 bases unmatched. CDR3 sequence: CAWSVGQGPEAFF. In DNA, the CDR3 is TGTGCCTGGAGTGTCGGACAGGGACCTGAAGCTTTCTTT.

The V gene is TRBV6-6, the J gene TRBJ2-2; a weak D match, TRBD1 (6 bases). Germline V gene data show CDR1 as MNHNY and CDR2 as SVGAGI (reference sequence). Trimming removed 6 bases at V and 4 bases at J, with 12 bases between. The CDR3 sequence is 14 residues long. CDR3 amino acids: CASRPQGRTGELFF. For the CDR3, the DNA is TGTGCCAGCAGGCCACAGGGTCGCACCGGGGAGCTGTTTTTT.

CDR3 bases: TGTGCCACCTCAACCAGGGGGACTAGCGTTCGGTATTTT. The encoded protein is CATSTRGTSVRYF. The V and J genes are TRBV27 and TRBJ2-3; 10 bases align to TRBD2. V trimming: 10 bases; J trimming: 14 bases; junction bases outside the gene matches: 15. The germline V gene encodes CDR1 MNHEY and CDR2 SMNVEV (reference sequence). The CDR3 runs 13 residues.

The chain is built from TRBV7-8 and TRBJ2-6; TRBD2 might be the D (5 bases). The CDR3 extends over 17 amino acids. V was trimmed by 5 bases and J by 0 bases, leaving 14 bases between them. In germline, CDR1 is SGHVS, CDR2 FQNEAQ. CDR3 coding DNA: TGTGCCAGCAGCCCCCCAAGGAGGTTCTCTGGGGCCAACGTCCTGACTTTC. Translated, it gives CASSPPRRFSGANVLTF.

The V and J genes are TRBV30 and TRBJ2-1; D remains ambiguous. From germline, CDR1 is GTSNPN and CDR2 SVGIG (reference sequence). V lost 8 bases to trimming and J lost 10 bases, with 15 bases between them. The CDR3 loop spans 11 amino acids. The CDR3 protein is CARVNTKEQFF. CDR3 DNA sequence: TGTGCCCGGGTTAACACGAAAGAGCAGTTCTTC.

This clone was counted a few times. Other DNA variants within this sample encode the same CDR3. The chain joins TRBV18 to TRBJ1-5; D not certain. CDR3 length: 13 amino acids. Trimming shortened V by 2 bases and J by 1 base, and 3 bases separated the two germline ends. Germline V gene data show CDR1 as KGHSH and CDR2 as LQKENI. In nucleotides, the CDR3 is TGTGCCAGCTCACCAGGAAGCAATCAGCCCCAGCATTTT. Translated, it gives CASSPGSNQPQHF.

The rearrangement links TRBV10-3 to TRBJ1-6; D is unclear. The germline CDR1 and CDR2 sequences are ENHRY and SYGVKD. The CDR3 sequence is 17 residues long. Trimming cost V 0 bases and J 10 bases, with 19 bases left between them. CDR3 bases: TGTGCCATCAGTGAGTCTATTGTTGGGCTCCCTCGGTCACCCCTCCACTTT. As protein: CAISESIVGLPRSPLHF.

CDR3 protein: CASRPGQRNTIYF. The CDR3 DNA sequence: TGCGCCAGCAGACCGGGACAGCGAAACACCATATATTTT. The chain links TRBV5-1 to TRBJ1-3, with 7 bases aligning to TRBD1. After removal of 5 bases from V and 5 bases from J, the junction contained 4 bases not matched to a gene. Germline V lookup: CDR1 SGHRS, CDR2 YFSETQ. CDR3 length: 13 amino acids. Variable domain in full (rest from reference TRBV5-1 and TRBJ1-3): KAGVTQTPRYLIKTRGQQVTLSCSPISGHRSVSWYQQTPGQGLQFLFEYFSETQRNKGNFPGRFSGRQFSNSRSEMNVSTLELGDSALYLCASRPGQRNTIYFGEGSWLTVV.

The rearrangement joins TRBV6-1 to TRBJ2-5; D not certain. CDR3 length: 12 amino acids. CDR1 MNHNS and CDR2 SASEGT come from the germline V gene. V was clipped by 3 bases and J by 7 bases, with 9 bases between them. In nucleotides, the CDR3 is TGTGCCAGCAGTGACACCCTTCGGACCCAGTACTTC. Encoded protein: CASSDTLRTQYF.

The chain is built from TRBV18 and TRBJ2-1, with D possibly TRBD2 on 6 matching bases. The CDR3 loop spans 16 amino acids. Germline values: CDR1 KGHSH, CDR2 LQKENI. Deletions cut 3 bases from V and 0 bases from J, with 12 bases between. The DNA of the CDR3 is TGTGCCAGCTCACCTAGGGAGGCGAGCTCCTACAATGAGCAGTTCTTC. Protein product: CASSPREASSYNEQFF.

CDR3 in DNA: TGTGCCAGCAGCTGGGAGGGCGGGACCTACGAGCAGTACTTC. Its protein is CASSWEGGTYEQYF. The rearrangement links TRBV7-6 to TRBJ2-7, with 7 bases aligning to TRBD2. Germline V gene data show CDR1 as SGHVS and CDR2 as FNYEAQ. The trim removed 4 bases at V and 2 bases at J, leaving 5 bases unmatched. CDR3 length: 14 residues.

This chain links TRBV5-1 with TRBJ1-1, with 8 bases matching TRBD1. In germline, CDR1 is SGHRS, CDR2 YFSETQ. The V gene end was trimmed by 4 bases and the J gene end by 5 bases; junction bases not matched to a gene: 7. There are 14 residues in the CDR3. CDR3 sequence: CASSLTGAVTEAFF. CDR3 nucleotides: TGCGCCAGCAGCCTGACAGGGGCTGTTACTGAAGCTTTCTTT. Filled out from reference TRBV5-1 and TRBJ1-1, the complete variable domain reads KAGVTQTPRYLIKTRGQQVTLSCSPISGHRSVSWYQQTPGQGLQFLFEYFSETQRNKGNFPGRFSGRQFSNSRSEMNVSTLELGDSALYLCASSLTGAVTEAFFGQGTRLTVV.

About this clone itself: Other DNA sequences in the sample encode the same CDR3. CDR3 protein: CASGPGPDEQYF. The CDR3 DNA reads as TGTGCCAGCGGACCGGGGCCTGACGAGCAGTACTTC. The chain has TRBV28 and TRBJ2-7; D could derive from TRBD1 or TRBD2 (5 bases each). CDR1 is MDHEN, CDR2 SYDVKM, per germline. CDR3 length equals 12 residues. V was cut by 8 bases and J by 5 bases, with 13 bases left in between.